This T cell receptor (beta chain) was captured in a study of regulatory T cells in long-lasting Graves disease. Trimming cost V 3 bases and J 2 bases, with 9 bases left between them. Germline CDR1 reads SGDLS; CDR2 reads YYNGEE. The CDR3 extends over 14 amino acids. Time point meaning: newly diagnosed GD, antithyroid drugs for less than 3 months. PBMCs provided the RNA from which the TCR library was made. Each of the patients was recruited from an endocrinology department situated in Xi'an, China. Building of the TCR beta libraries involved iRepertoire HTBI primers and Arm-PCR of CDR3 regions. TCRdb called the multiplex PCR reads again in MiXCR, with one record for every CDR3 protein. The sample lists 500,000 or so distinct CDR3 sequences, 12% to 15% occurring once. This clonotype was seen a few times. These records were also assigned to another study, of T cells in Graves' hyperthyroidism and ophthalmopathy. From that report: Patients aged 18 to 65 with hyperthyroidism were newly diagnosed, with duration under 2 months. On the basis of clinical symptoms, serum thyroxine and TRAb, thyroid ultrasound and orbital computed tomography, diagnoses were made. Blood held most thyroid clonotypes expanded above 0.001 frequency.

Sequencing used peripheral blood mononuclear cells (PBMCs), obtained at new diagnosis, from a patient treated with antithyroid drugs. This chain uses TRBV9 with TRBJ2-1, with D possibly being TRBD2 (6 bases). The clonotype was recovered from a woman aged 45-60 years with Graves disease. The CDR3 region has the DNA TGTGCCAGCAGCGCTGCGGGGACCTACAATGAGCAGTTCTTC. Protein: CASSAAGTYNEQFF. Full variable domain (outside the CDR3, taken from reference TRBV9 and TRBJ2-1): DSGVTQTPKHLITATGQRVTLRCSPRSGDLSVYWYQQSLDQGLQFLIQYYNGEERAKGNILERFSAQQFPDLHSELNLSSLELGDSALYFCASSAAGTYNEQFFGPGTRLTVL.